The T cell receptor (beta chain) described here comes from a study of T cell responses to AZD1222 COVID-19 vaccine. This clone was recorded once. The target antigen is unknown. TCRdb's copy holds only in-frame clones and misses some; the assay was immunoSEQ multiplex PCR. The data hold 160,000 or so clones, with 90% observed a single time. V shed 3 bases and J shed 5 bases, with 11 bases lying between them. The CDR3 runs to 15 residues. Germline lookup yields CDR1 LNHDA and CDR2 SQIVND (reference sequence). Whole-study findings and limits: Repertoires in all cases were sampled only once the peak T cell response had passed.

The gene calls are TRBV19 and TRBJ1-6; D perhaps matches TRBD1 (5 bases). The sample consisted of peripheral blood, taken 28 days after the second AZD1222 dose. This receptor was obtained from an adult who received the AZD1222 COVID-19 vaccine. The CDR3 here is CASSIYRMDNSPLHF. CDR3 nucleotides: TGTGCCAGTAGTATCTACAGGATGGATAATTCACCCCTCCACTTT. The whole variable domain, remainder taken from reference TRBV19 and TRBJ1-6, is DGGITQSPKYLFRKEGQNVTLSCEQNLNHDAMYWYRQDPGQGLRLIYYSQIVNDFQKGDIAEGYSVSREKKESFPLTVTSAQKNPTAFYLCASSIYRMDNSPLHFGNGTRLTVT.